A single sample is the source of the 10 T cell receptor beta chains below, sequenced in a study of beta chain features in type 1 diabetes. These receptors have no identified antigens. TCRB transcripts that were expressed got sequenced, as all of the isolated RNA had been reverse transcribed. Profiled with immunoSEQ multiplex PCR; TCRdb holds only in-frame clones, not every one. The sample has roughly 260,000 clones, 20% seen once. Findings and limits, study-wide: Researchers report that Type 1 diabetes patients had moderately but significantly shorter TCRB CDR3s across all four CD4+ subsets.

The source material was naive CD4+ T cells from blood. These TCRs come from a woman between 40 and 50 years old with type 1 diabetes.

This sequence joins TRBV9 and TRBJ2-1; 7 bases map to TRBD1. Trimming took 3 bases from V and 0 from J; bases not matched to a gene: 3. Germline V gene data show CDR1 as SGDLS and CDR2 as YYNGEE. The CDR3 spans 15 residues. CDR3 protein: CASSAYRGSYNEQFF. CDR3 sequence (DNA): TGTGCCAGCAGCGCATACAGGGGCTCCTACAATGAGCAGTTCTTC.

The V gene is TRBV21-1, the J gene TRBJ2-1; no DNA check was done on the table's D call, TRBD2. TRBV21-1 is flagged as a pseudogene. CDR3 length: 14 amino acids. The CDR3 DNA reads TGTGCCAAGCCCGGGGCGGGAGGGGGGAATGAGCAGTTCTTC. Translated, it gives CAKPGAGGGNEQFF.

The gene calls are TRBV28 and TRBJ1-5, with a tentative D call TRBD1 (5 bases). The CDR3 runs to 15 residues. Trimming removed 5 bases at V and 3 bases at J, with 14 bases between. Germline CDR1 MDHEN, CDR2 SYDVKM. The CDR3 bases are TGTGCCAGCAGTCCAGAAGGCAGGGACAATCAGCCCCAGCATTTT. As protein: CASSPEGRDNQPQHF.

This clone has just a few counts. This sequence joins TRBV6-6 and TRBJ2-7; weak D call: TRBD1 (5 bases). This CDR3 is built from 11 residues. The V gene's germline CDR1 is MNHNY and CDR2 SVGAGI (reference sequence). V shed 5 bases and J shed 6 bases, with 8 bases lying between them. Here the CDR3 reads CASSARAEQYF. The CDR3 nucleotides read TGTGCCAGCAGTGCCAGGGCCGAGCAGTACTTC.

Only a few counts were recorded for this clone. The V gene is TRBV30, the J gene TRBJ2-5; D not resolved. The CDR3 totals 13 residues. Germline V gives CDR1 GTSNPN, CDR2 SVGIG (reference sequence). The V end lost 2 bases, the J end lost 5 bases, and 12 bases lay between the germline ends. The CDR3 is CAWSNTEWETQYF. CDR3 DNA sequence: TGTGCCTGGAGTAACACAGAGTGGGAGACCCAGTACTTC.

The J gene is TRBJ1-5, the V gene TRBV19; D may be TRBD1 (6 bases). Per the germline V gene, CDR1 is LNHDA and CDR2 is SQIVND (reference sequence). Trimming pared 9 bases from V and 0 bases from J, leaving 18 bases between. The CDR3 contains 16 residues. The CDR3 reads CASRDTAAYSNQPQHF. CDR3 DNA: TGTGCCAGCAGGGACACCGCTGCTTATAGCAATCAGCCCCAGCATTTT.

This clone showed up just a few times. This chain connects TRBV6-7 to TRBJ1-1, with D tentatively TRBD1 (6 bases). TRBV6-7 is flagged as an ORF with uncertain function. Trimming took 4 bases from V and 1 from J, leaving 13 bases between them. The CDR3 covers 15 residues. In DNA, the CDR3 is TGTGCCAGCAGTTCTTCAGGACAGAGGAACACTGAAGCTTTCTTT. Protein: CASSSSGQRNTEAFF.

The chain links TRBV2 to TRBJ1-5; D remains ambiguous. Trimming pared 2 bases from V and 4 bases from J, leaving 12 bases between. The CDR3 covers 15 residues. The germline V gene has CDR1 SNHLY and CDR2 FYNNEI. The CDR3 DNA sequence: TGTGCCAGCAGTGAACTCCAGTTCGGGAATCAGCCCCAGCATTTT. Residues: CASSELQFGNQPQHF.

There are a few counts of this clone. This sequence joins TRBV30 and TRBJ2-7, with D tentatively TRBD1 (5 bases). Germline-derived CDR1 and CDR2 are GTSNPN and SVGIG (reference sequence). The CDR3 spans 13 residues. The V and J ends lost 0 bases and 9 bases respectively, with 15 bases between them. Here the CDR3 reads CAWSVHNPQGQYF. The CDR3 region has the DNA TGTGCCTGGAGTGTACATAACCCTCAGGGGCAGTACTTC.

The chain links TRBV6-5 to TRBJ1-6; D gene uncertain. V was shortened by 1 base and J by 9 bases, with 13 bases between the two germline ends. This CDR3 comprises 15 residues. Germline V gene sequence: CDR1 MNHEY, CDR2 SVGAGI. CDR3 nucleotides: TGTGCCAGCAGTTACTGGTTAGGAGAAAGTTCACCCCTCCACTTT. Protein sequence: CASSYWLGESSPLHF.